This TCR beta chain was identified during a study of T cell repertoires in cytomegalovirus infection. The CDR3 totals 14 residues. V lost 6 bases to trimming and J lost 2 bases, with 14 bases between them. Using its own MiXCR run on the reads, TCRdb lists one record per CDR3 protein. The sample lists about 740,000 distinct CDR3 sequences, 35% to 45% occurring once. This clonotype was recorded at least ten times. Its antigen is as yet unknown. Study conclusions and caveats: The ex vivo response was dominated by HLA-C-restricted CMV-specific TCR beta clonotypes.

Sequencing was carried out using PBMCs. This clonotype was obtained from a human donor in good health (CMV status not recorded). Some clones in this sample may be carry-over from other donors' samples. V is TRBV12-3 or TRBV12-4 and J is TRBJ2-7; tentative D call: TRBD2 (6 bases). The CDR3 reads CASSMTGTAYEQYF. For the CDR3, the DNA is TGTGCCAGCAGCATGACCGGGACTGCCTACGAGCAGTACTTC.